A single sample gave rise to the 5 T cell receptor beta chains below, sequenced in a study of T-cell reconstitution after alpha-beta-depleted transplantation in children. Unique molecular identifiers tagged the TCRbeta library. TCRdb called the PCR reads again in MiXCR, with one record for every CDR3 protein. This sample yields 550,000 to 800,000 distinct CDR3 sequences, of which around 13% are seen a single time; 0.79% belongs to the top ten. The source material was PBMCs, sampled before TCRalphabeta/CD19-depleted stem cell transplant. All receptors derive from a girl aged 2 to 10 with congenital amegakaryocytic thrombocytopenia, due to receive a stem cell transplant.

The rearrangement links TRBV30 to TRBJ2-7, with a possible D match to TRBD1 (5 bases). From germline, CDR1 is GTSNPN and CDR2 SVGIG (reference sequence). The CDR3 is made up of 13 amino acids. Trimming took off 4 bases at V and 2 bases at J, with 12 bases between the two ends. The CDR3: CAWNPTATYEQYF. DNA of the CDR3: TGTGCCTGGAACCCGACAGCCACCTACGAGCAGTACTTC.

This chain joins TRBV29-1 and TRBJ2-7; 12 positions agree with TRBD2. The germline CDR1 and CDR2 sequences are SQVTM and ANQGSEA. V gave up 6 bases and J gave up 7 bases; unmatched junction bases: 10. The CDR3 loop spans 14 amino acids. CDR3 sequence: CSVRLAGGPGEQYF. In DNA, the CDR3 is TGCAGCGTACGTCTAGCGGGAGGGCCGGGAGAGCAGTACTTC.

Many counts were recorded for this clonotype. The CDR3 reads CASSQRGLAGHEQYF. The CDR3 nucleotides read TGTGCCAGCAGCCAGAGGGGACTAGCGGGACATGAGCAGTACTTC. This chain uses TRBV3-1 with TRBJ2-7; 13 bases map to TRBD2. The trim removed 3 bases at V and 7 bases at J, leaving 6 bases unmatched. The CDR3 runs to 15 residues. Germline loops: CDR1 LGHDT, CDR2 YNNKEL (reference sequence).

This clonotype was recorded a few times. The V and J genes are TRBV7-8 and TRBJ2-5, with 7 bases fitting TRBD2. This CDR3 is built from 17 residues. In germline, CDR1 is SGHVS, CDR2 FQNEAQ. The ends lost 5 bases at V and 1 base at J; junction bases unmatched: 13. CDR3 loop: CASSAYGVAGAQETQYF. In nucleotides, the CDR3 is TGTGCCAGCAGCGCTTACGGGGTAGCGGGTGCCCAAGAGACCCAGTACTTC. Looking up the rest from reference TRBV7-8 and TRBJ2-5 gives the full variable domain: GAGVSQSPRYKVAKRGQDVALRCDPISGHVSLFWYQQALGQGPEFLTYFQNEAQLDKSGLPSDRFFAERPEGSVSTLKIQRTQQEDSAVYLCASSAYGVAGAQETQYFGPGTRLLVL.

This clonotype was detected ten times or more. J is TRBJ1-4 and V is TRBV12-3 or TRBV12-4; no firm D call. The CDR3 has 12 amino acids. Trimming stripped 5 bases from V and 10 bases from J, with 11 bases between. CDR3 sequence reads: CASSPNSAKLFF. CDR3 DNA: TGTGCCAGCAGTCCGAACTCGGCAAAACTGTTTTTT.